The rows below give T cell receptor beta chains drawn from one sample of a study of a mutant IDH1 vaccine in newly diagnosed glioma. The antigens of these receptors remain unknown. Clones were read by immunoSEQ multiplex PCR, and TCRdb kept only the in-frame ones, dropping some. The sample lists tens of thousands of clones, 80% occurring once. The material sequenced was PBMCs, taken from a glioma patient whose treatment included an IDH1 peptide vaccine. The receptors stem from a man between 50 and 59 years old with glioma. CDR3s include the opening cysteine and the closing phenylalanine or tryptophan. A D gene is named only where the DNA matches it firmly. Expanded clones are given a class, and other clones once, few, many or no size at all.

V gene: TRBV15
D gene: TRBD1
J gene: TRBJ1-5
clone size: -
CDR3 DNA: TGTGCCACCAGCAGAGTGGTGACAGGGAATCAGCCCCAGCATTTT
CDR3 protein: CATSRVVTGNQPQHF

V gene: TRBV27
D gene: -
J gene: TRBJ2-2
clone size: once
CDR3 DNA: TGTGCCAGCAGCGAGATTTACACCGGGGAGCTGTTTTTT
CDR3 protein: CASSEIYTGELFF

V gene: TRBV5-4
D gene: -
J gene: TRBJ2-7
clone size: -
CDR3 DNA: TGTGCCAGCAGAGTGGACGGGAGCTACGAGCAGTACTTC
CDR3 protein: CASRVDGSYEQYF

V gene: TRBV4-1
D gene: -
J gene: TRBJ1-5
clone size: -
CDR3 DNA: TGCGCCAGCAGCCAAGGGATAACAGAGCAGGTAGCTCAGCCCCAGCATTTT
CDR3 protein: CASSQGITEQVAQPQHF

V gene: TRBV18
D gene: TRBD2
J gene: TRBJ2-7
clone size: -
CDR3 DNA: TGTGCCAGCTCACTCCTCAGCGGGGCGAGCTCCTACGAGCAGTACTTC
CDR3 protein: CASSLLSGASSYEQYF

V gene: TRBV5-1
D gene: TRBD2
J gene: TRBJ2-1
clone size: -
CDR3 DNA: TGCGCCAGCAGCTTGCAGACTAGCGGGATCAATGAGCAGTTCTTC
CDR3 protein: CASSLQTSGINEQFF

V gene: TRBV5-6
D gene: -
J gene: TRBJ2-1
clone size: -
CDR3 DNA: TGTGCCAGCAGCGCCCAGTACAATGAGCAGTTCTTC
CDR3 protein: CASSAQYNEQFF

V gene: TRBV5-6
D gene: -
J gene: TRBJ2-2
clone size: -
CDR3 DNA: TGTGCCAGCAGCTTGTACCCTGGGGAGCTGTTTTTT
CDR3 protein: CASSLYPGELFF

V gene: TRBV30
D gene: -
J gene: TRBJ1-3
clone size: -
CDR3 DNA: TGTGCCTGGACAGGGGACGGAAACACCATATATTTT
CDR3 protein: CAWTGDGNTIYF

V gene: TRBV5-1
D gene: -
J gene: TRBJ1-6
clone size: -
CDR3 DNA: TGCGCCAGCAGCTCTCAAATAGGGGGGAGTAGAAGTTCACCCCTCCACTTT
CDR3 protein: CASSSQIGGSRSSPLHF

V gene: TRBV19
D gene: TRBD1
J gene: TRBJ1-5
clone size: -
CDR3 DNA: TGTGCCAGTAGCACCGACAGGGCCAGCAATCAGCCCCAGCATTTT
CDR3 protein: CASSTDRASNQPQHF

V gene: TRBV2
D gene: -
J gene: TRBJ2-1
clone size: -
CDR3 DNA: TGTGCCAGCAAATCCGGGGCTTACAATGAGCAGTTCTTC
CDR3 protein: CASKSGAYNEQFF

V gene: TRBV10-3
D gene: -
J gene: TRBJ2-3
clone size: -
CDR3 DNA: TGTGCCATCAGCCCTTCTCCAGATACGCAGTATTTT
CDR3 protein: CAISPSPDTQYF

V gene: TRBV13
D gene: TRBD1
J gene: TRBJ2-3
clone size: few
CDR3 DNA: TGTGCCAGCAGCAATTTCCGGGACAGGGGGCAAAGGGGTACAGATACGCAGTATTTT
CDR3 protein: CASSNFRDRGQRGTDTQYF

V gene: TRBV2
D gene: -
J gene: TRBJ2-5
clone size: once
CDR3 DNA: TGTGCCACCACAAAGGGCGTAGAGACCCAGTACTTC
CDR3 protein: CATTKGVETQYF

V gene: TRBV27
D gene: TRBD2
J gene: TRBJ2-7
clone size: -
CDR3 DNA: TGTGCCAGCAGTTTGGCGAGGGGGCGGGAGGGCTTCTACGAGCAGTACTTC
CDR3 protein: CASSLARGREGFYEQYF

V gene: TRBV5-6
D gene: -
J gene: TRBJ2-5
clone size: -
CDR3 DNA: TGTGCCAGCAGCTTCGGAGTCAGACAAGAGACCCAGTACTTC
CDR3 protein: CASSFGVRQETQYF

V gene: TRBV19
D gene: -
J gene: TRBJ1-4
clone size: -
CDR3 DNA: TGTGCCAGTAGTATCACGGGAGCAACTAATGAAAAACTGTTTTTT
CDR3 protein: CASSITGATNEKLFF

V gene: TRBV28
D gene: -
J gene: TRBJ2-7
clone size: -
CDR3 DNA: TGTGCCAGCAGTTCGGCCAGCCGTTTCGGTTACGAGCAGTACTTC
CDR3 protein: CASSSASRFGYEQYF

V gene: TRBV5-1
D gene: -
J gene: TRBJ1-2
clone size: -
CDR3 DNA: TGCGCCAGCAGCTTGGAGCAGGGGAGGATGGGCTACACCTTC
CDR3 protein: CASSLEQGRMGYTF

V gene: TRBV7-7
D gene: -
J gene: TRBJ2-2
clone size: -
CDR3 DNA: TGTGCTAGCAGCTTTCTCCTCACCCGGGACCCGGGAAGTGGGGAGCTGTTTTTT
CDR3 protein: CASSFLLTRDPGSGELFF

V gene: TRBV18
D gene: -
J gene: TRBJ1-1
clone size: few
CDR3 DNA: TGTGCCAGCTCACCAAAGAGACAGGTGGAAGCTTTCTTT
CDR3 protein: CASSPKRQVEAFF

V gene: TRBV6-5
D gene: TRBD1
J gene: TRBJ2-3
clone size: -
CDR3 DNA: TGTGCCAGCAGTTACTCCGGGACAGGCACAGATACGCAGTATTTT
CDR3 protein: CASSYSGTGTDTQYF

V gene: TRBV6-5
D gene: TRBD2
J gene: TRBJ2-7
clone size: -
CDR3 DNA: TGTGCCAGCAGTCCAGGAGGCGGGAGCAGCTACGAGCAGTACTTC
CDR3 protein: CASSPGGGSSYEQYF

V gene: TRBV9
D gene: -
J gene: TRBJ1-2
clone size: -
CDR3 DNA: TGTGCCAGCAGCCAGGGTTCGTCAGGGAGTGGCTACACCTTC
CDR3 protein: CASSQGSSGSGYTF

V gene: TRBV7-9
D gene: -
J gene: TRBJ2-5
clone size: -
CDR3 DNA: TGTGCCAGCAGCGCGGAACTAGGGCAAGAGACCCAGTACTTC
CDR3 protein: CASSAELGQETQYF

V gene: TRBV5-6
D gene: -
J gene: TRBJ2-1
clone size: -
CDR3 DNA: TGTGCCAGCTCACCTGGGTGGACTCCGGAATACAATGAGCAGTTCTTC
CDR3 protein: CASSPGWTPEYNEQFF

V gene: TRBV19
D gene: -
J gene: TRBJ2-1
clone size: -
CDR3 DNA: TGTGCCAGTGCTACGGTAGCGGAAGGTGGGCAGTTCTTC
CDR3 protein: CASATVAEGGQFF

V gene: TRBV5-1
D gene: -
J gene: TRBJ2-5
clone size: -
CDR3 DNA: TGCGCCAGCAGCTTGGTTGGGGCCCAAGAGACCCAGTACTTC
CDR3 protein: CASSLVGAQETQYF

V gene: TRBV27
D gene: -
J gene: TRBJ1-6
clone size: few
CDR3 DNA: TGTGCCAGCAGTTTATCCCCAACCCTCCCCAATTCACCCCTCCACTTT
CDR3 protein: CASSLSPTLPNSPLHF

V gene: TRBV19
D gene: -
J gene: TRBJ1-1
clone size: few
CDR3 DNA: TGTGCCAGTAAGACAGGGAACACTGAAGCTTTCTTT
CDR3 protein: CASKTGNTEAFF

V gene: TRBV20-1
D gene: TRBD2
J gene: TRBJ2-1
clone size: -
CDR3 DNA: TGCAGTGCTGTAGCGGGATATGAGCAGTTCTTC
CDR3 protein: CSAVAGYEQFF

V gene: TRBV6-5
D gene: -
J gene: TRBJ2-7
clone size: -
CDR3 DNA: TGTGCCAGCAGCCAGGGTCAAGAGCAGTACTTC
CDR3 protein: CASSQGQEQYF

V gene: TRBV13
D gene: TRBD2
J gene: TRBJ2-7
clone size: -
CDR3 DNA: TGTGCCAGCAGCTTGCACCCGACTAGCGGAAGTTACGAGCAGTACTTC
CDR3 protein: CASSLHPTSGSYEQYF

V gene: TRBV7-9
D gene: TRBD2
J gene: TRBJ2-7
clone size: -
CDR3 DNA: TGTGCCAGCAGCTTGACGGGACTAGCAACCTACGAGCAGTACTTC
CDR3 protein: CASSLTGLATYEQYF

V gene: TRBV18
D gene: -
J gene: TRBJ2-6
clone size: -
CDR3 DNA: TGTGCCAGCTCACCAGGACCTAACTCTGGGGCCAACGTCCTGACTTTC
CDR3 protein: CASSPGPNSGANVLTF